The rows below give T cell receptor beta chains drawn from one sample of a study of OX40 agonist ivuxolimab in advanced cancers. Clones were read by immunoSEQ multiplex PCR, and TCRdb kept only the in-frame ones, dropping some. The sample comprises about 82,000 clones, 91% of which are singletons, and 2.3% rests with the top ten. Here the sequenced sample was CD4+ or CD8+ T cells sorted from blood, taken in a trial of the OX40 agonist ivuxolimab. The origin of the receptors is an adult with an advanced solid tumor such as melanoma, head and neck, liver or kidney cancer. CDR3s include the opening cysteine and the closing phenylalanine or tryptophan. Each record gives: D gene, clone size, V gene, J gene, CDR3 protein, CDR3 DNA. A D gene is named only where the DNA matches it firmly. Size values are once, few and many counts, or a class for expanded clones, and some rows have none.

D gene: -
clone size: -
V gene: TRBV28
J gene: TRBJ1-2
CDR3 protein: CASSSGLYGYTF
CDR3 DNA: TGTGCCAGCAGTTCGGGACTCTATGGCTACACCTTC

D gene: TRBD1
clone size: -
V gene: TRBV5-8
J gene: TRBJ1-4
CDR3 protein: CASSLGQGPVTNEKLFF
CDR3 DNA: TGTGCCAGCAGCTTGGGACAGGGCCCTGTGACTAATGAAAAACTGTTTTTT

D gene: -
clone size: -
V gene: TRBV30
J gene: TRBJ2-4
CDR3 protein: CAWSTGAKNIQYF
CDR3 DNA: TGTGCCTGGAGTACGGGAGCCAAAAACATTCAGTACTTC

D gene: -
clone size: -
V gene: TRBV30
J gene: TRBJ2-2
CDR3 protein: CAWSEPNTGELFF
CDR3 DNA: TGTGCCTGGAGTGAACCAAACACCGGGGAGCTGTTTTTT

D gene: TRBD2
clone size: -
V gene: TRBV7-2
J gene: TRBJ2-1
CDR3 protein: CASSPARLAGTNEQFF
CDR3 DNA: TGTGCCAGCAGCCCAGCCCGACTAGCGGGGACCAATGAGCAGTTCTTC

D gene: -
clone size: few
V gene: TRBV7-2
J gene: TRBJ2-2
CDR3 protein: CASSKGVDTGELFF
CDR3 DNA: TGTGCCAGCAGCAAAGGGGTCGACACCGGGGAGCTGTTTTTT

D gene: -
clone size: -
V gene: TRBV5-1
J gene: TRBJ2-7
CDR3 protein: CASSLDSTRPAGEQYF
CDR3 DNA: TGCGCCAGCAGTCTCGACTCGACTAGACCCGCGGGAGAGCAGTACTTC

D gene: -
clone size: -
V gene: TRBV28
J gene: TRBJ2-4
CDR3 protein: CASSLSASNIQYF
CDR3 DNA: TGTGCCAGCAGTTTATCGGCTAGCAACATTCAGTACTTC

D gene: TRBD2
clone size: -
V gene: TRBV2
J gene: TRBJ2-7
CDR3 protein: CASRLRTSGKGEQYF
CDR3 DNA: TGTGCCAGCCGCCTCAGGACTAGCGGGAAGGGCGAGCAGTACTTC

D gene: -
clone size: once
V gene: TRBV15
J gene: TRBJ2-5
CDR3 protein: CATSLRIQETQYF
CDR3 DNA: TGTGCCACCAGCCTTCGGATTCAAGAGACCCAGTACTTC

D gene: -
clone size: -
V gene: TRBV12-2
J gene: TRBJ1-5
CDR3 protein: CASRPSGGRDQPQHF
CDR3 DNA: TGTGCAAGTCGCCCCTCAGGGGGTCGAGATCAGCCCCAGCATTTT

D gene: TRBD1
clone size: once
V gene: TRBV30
J gene: TRBJ1-5
CDR3 protein: CAAKGQALNQPQHF
CDR3 DNA: TGTGCCGCGAAGGGACAGGCCCTAAATCAGCCCCAGCATTTT

D gene: -
clone size: once
V gene: TRBV2
J gene: TRBJ2-5
CDR3 protein: CAGNWGVGETQYF
CDR3 DNA: TGTGCCGGCAATTGGGGGGTGGGAGAGACCCAGTACTTC

D gene: -
clone size: -
V gene: TRBV4-1
J gene: TRBJ2-1
CDR3 protein: CASSGRDSLNEQFF
CDR3 DNA: TGCGCCAGCAGCGGCCGGGACTCCCTAAATGAGCAGTTCTTC

D gene: -
clone size: once
V gene: TRBV4-2
J gene: TRBJ1-2
CDR3 protein: CASSQETMGYTF
CDR3 DNA: TGTGCCAGCAGCCAAGAAACGATGGGCTACACCTTC

D gene: -
clone size: few
V gene: TRBV7-2
J gene: TRBJ2-7
CDR3 protein: CASSLGPLYEQYF
CDR3 DNA: TGTGCCAGCAGCTTAGGCCCACTCTACGAGCAGTACTTC

D gene: TRBD2
clone size: -
V gene: TRBV4-2
J gene: TRBJ2-2
CDR3 protein: CASSQEYGLAGLTGELFF
CDR3 DNA: TGTGCCAGCAGCCAAGAGTACGGGCTAGCGGGACTAACCGGGGAGCTGTTTTTT

D gene: -
clone size: -
V gene: TRBV7-8
J gene: TRBJ2-2
CDR3 protein: CASSLVFTTGELFF
CDR3 DNA: TGTGCCAGCAGCTTAGTTTTTACCACCGGGGAGCTGTTTTTT

D gene: -
clone size: -
V gene: TRBV11-2
J gene: TRBJ2-7
CDR3 protein: CASSRDRYEQYF
CDR3 DNA: TGTGCCAGCAGCCGCGACAGATACGAGCAGTACTTC

D gene: TRBD2
clone size: -
V gene: TRBV7-7
J gene: TRBJ2-1
CDR3 protein: CASSLAPASGTSNEQFF
CDR3 DNA: TGTGCTAGCAGCTTAGCGCCGGCTAGCGGGACATCAAATGAGCAGTTCTTC

D gene: -
clone size: few
V gene: TRBV6-1
J gene: TRBJ1-5
CDR3 protein: CASGAGDQPQHF
CDR3 DNA: TGTGCCAGCGGCGCAGGGGATCAGCCCCAGCATTTT

D gene: -
clone size: -
V gene: TRBV5-1
J gene: TRBJ2-1
CDR3 protein: CASSLMGAEINEQFF
CDR3 DNA: TGCGCCAGCAGCTTGATGGGAGCGGAAATCAATGAGCAGTTCTTC

D gene: TRBD1
clone size: -
V gene: TRBV19
J gene: TRBJ1-4
CDR3 protein: CASSTSTGSAANEKLFF
CDR3 DNA: TGTGCCAGTAGTACGTCGACAGGGTCTGCGGCTAATGAAAAACTGTTTTTT

D gene: TRBD1
clone size: few
V gene: TRBV19
J gene: TRBJ1-5
CDR3 protein: CASSGTRGLGPQHF
CDR3 DNA: TGTGCCAGTAGTGGGACCAGGGGGCTCGGGCCCCAGCATTTT

D gene: -
clone size: -
V gene: TRBV2
J gene: TRBJ2-5
CDR3 protein: CASRWGAETQYF
CDR3 DNA: TGTGCCAGCAGGTGGGGGGCAGAGACCCAGTACTTC

D gene: -
clone size: -
V gene: TRBV9
J gene: TRBJ1-2
CDR3 protein: CASSVDGREYGYTF
CDR3 DNA: TGTGCCAGCAGCGTAGACGGCAGGGAATATGGCTACACCTTC

D gene: -
clone size: -
V gene: TRBV7-9
J gene: TRBJ2-3
CDR3 protein: CASSLKGTLTDTQYF
CDR3 DNA: TGTGCCAGCAGCTTAAAGGGGACATTGACAGATACGCAGTATTTT

D gene: TRBD2
clone size: -
V gene: TRBV2
J gene: TRBJ2-7
CDR3 protein: CASRRTSGSYEQYF
CDR3 DNA: TGTGCCAGCAGGCGGACTAGCGGCTCCTACGAGCAGTACTTC

D gene: -
clone size: -
V gene: TRBV4-1
J gene: TRBJ2-3
CDR3 protein: CASSHLTSDSDTQYF
CDR3 DNA: TGCGCCAGCAGCCATCTCACTAGTGATTCAGATACGCAGTATTTT

D gene: -
clone size: -
V gene: TRBV5-1
J gene: TRBJ2-1
CDR3 protein: CASSLGAGSSYNEQFF
CDR3 DNA: TGCGCCAGCAGCTTGGGAGCGGGTAGCTCCTACAATGAGCAGTTCTTC

D gene: TRBD1
clone size: -
V gene: TRBV2
J gene: TRBJ1-1
CDR3 protein: CASSRQGQNTEAFF
CDR3 DNA: TGTGCCAGCAGTCGACAGGGCCAGAACACTGAAGCTTTCTTT

D gene: TRBD2
clone size: -
V gene: TRBV5-1
J gene: TRBJ2-7
CDR3 protein: CASSLASTGLAGVIPSYEQYF
CDR3 DNA: TGCGCCAGCAGCTTGGCTTCGACGGGACTAGCGGGAGTCATCCCCTCCTACGAGCAGTACTTC

D gene: TRBD1
clone size: -
V gene: TRBV6-6
J gene: TRBJ2-7
CDR3 protein: CASRSRQGVYEQYF
CDR3 DNA: TGTGCCAGCAGATCACGACAGGGGGTATACGAGCAGTACTTC

D gene: -
clone size: -
V gene: TRBV27
J gene: TRBJ1-2
CDR3 protein: CASKPRARGYGYTF
CDR3 DNA: TGTGCCAGCAAACCAAGGGCGCGCGGCTATGGCTACACCTTC

D gene: -
clone size: -
V gene: TRBV4-1
J gene: TRBJ2-5
CDR3 protein: CASSQGHSRAETQYF
CDR3 DNA: TGCGCCAGCAGCCAAGGCCACTCGAGAGCAGAGACCCAGTACTTC

D gene: -
clone size: -
V gene: TRBV28
J gene: TRBJ2-2
CDR3 protein: CASSFPSSLGELFF
CDR3 DNA: TGTGCCAGCAGTTTTCCTAGTAGCCTCGGGGAGCTGTTTTTT

D gene: TRBD1
clone size: -
V gene: TRBV18
J gene: TRBJ1-1
CDR3 protein: CASSQTGYPEAFF
CDR3 DNA: TGTGCCAGCTCGCAGACAGGGTATCCTGAAGCTTTCTTT

D gene: -
clone size: -
V gene: TRBV28
J gene: TRBJ1-1
CDR3 protein: CASSSTAQEAFF
CDR3 DNA: TGTGCCAGCAGCAGTACAGCACAGGAAGCTTTCTTT

D gene: TRBD1
clone size: -
V gene: TRBV4-1
J gene: TRBJ1-4
CDR3 protein: CASSQVGTGVEKLFF
CDR3 DNA: TGCGCCAGCAGCCAAGTCGGGACAGGGGTTGAAAAACTGTTTTTT

D gene: TRBD1
clone size: -
V gene: TRBV28
J gene: TRBJ1-5
CDR3 protein: CASTGQGNQPQHF
CDR3 DNA: TGTGCCAGCACTGGACAGGGCAATCAGCCCCAGCATTTT

D gene: TRBD1
clone size: -
V gene: TRBV18
J gene: TRBJ2-5
CDR3 protein: CASSRQGAGETQYF
CDR3 DNA: TGTGCCAGCTCAAGACAGGGGGCCGGAGAGACCCAGTACTTC

D gene: -
clone size: -
V gene: TRBV4-2
J gene: TRBJ2-3
CDR3 protein: CASSQDQVLLLDTQYF
CDR3 DNA: TGTGCCAGCAGCCAAGATCAGGTGCTGCTCCTAGATACGCAGTATTTT

D gene: -
clone size: -
V gene: TRBV5-4
J gene: TRBJ2-6
CDR3 protein: CASSLKQASSGANVLTF
CDR3 DNA: TGTGCCAGCAGCTTGAAACAGGCGAGCTCTGGGGCCAACGTCCTGACTTTC

D gene: -
clone size: -
V gene: TRBV30
J gene: TRBJ2-1
CDR3 protein: CAWGSYNEQFF
CDR3 DNA: TGTGCCTGGGGGTCCTACAATGAGCAGTTCTTC

D gene: TRBD2
clone size: -
V gene: TRBV27
J gene: TRBJ2-7
CDR3 protein: CASRARRENYEQYF
CDR3 DNA: TGTGCCAGCAGGGCCCGGCGGGAGAACTACGAGCAGTACTTC

D gene: TRBD1
clone size: -
V gene: TRBV5-1
J gene: TRBJ1-1
CDR3 protein: CASSLLGQGLTEAFF
CDR3 DNA: TGCGCCAGCAGCCTGCTCGGACAGGGCCTCACTGAAGCTTTCTTT

D gene: -
clone size: -
V gene: TRBV6-1
J gene: TRBJ2-7
CDR3 protein: CASSRGYEQYF
CDR3 DNA: TGTGCCAGCAGCCGGGGGTACGAGCAGTACTTC

D gene: -
clone size: -
V gene: TRBV19
J gene: TRBJ1-4
CDR3 protein: CASSIAGGNNEKLFF
CDR3 DNA: TGTGCCAGTAGTATTGCGGGCGGAAATAATGAAAAACTGTTTTTT

D gene: -
clone size: once
V gene: TRBV2
J gene: TRBJ1-4
CDR3 protein: CASSEQGLSNEKLFF
CDR3 DNA: TGTGCCAGCAGTGAACAGGGATTGAGTAATGAAAAACTGTTTTTT

D gene: -
clone size: -
V gene: TRBV10-3
J gene: TRBJ2-7
CDR3 protein: CAISEPGRAYEQYF
CDR3 DNA: TGTGCCATCAGTGAACCGGGACGGGCCTACGAGCAGTACTTC

D gene: TRBD1
clone size: -
V gene: TRBV5-6
J gene: TRBJ2-1
CDR3 protein: CASSTPGTGGNEQFF
CDR3 DNA: TGTGCCAGCAGCACGCCCGGGACAGGGGGCAATGAGCAGTTCTTC

D gene: -
clone size: -
V gene: TRBV6-1
J gene: TRBJ1-5
CDR3 protein: CASSEALGNQPQHF
CDR3 DNA: TGTGCCAGCAGTGAAGCGCTTGGGAACCAGCCCCAGCATTTT

D gene: -
clone size: once
V gene: TRBV2
J gene: TRBJ2-3
CDR3 protein: CASSAGTDTQYF
CDR3 DNA: TGTGCCAGCAGTGCGGGCACAGATACGCAGTATTTT

D gene: -
clone size: -
V gene: TRBV5-4
J gene: TRBJ2-5
CDR3 protein: CASSLAAGGAQYF
CDR3 DNA: TGTGCCAGCAGCTTGGCGGCCGGTGGGGCCCAGTACTTC

D gene: -
clone size: -
V gene: TRBV5-6
J gene: TRBJ2-1
CDR3 protein: CASSLFGTGLFNEQFF
CDR3 DNA: TGTGCCAGCAGCTTGTTCGGGACCGGCTTGTTCAATGAGCAGTTCTTC

D gene: TRBD1
clone size: few
V gene: TRBV2
J gene: TRBJ2-2
CDR3 protein: CASRTGTVAGELFF
CDR3 DNA: TGTGCCAGCAGGACGGGGACAGTGGCCGGGGAGCTGTTTTTT

D gene: TRBD1
clone size: once
V gene: TRBV10-3
J gene: TRBJ1-5
CDR3 protein: CAISFDRELGQPQHF
CDR3 DNA: TGTGCCATCAGTTTTGACAGGGAATTAGGCCAGCCCCAGCATTTT

D gene: -
clone size: -
V gene: TRBV19
J gene: TRBJ2-5
CDR3 protein: CASSIGGEETQYF
CDR3 DNA: TGTGCCAGTAGTATAGGAGGAGAGGAGACCCAGTACTTC

D gene: -
clone size: -
V gene: TRBV30
J gene: TRBJ1-4
CDR3 protein: CAWRRATNEKLFF
CDR3 DNA: TGTGCCTGGCGCAGGGCTACTAATGAAAAACTGTTTTTT

D gene: -
clone size: few
V gene: TRBV5-1
J gene: TRBJ1-1
CDR3 protein: CASSFKTTTEAFF
CDR3 DNA: TGCGCCAGCAGCTTCAAAACTACCACTGAAGCTTTCTTT